These 7 T cell receptor beta chains were sequenced from one sample in a study of CD8 T cells in Susac syndrome. Reverse transcription of roughly 0.5 to 1 ug RNA was carried out with random hexamers. One entry per CDR3 protein, called by TCRdb with MiXCR from the immunoSEQ multiplex PCR reads. Of approximately 140,000 distinct CDR3 sequences listed, 94% are singletons. The sequenced material came from CD8+ T cells from PBMCs. The receptors were sampled from a human donor in good health.

The gene calls are TRBV29-1 and TRBJ1-1; D perhaps matches TRBD1 (5 bases). V was cut by 6 bases and J by 1 base, with 9 bases left in between. The CDR3 covers 12 residues. Germline values: CDR1 SQVTM, CDR2 ANQGSEA. The CDR3 region has the DNA TGCAGCGTACCGGGGGAGAACACTGAAGCTTTCTTT. Translation: CSVPGENTEAFF. Together with reference TRBV29-1 and TRBJ1-1, the CDR3 gives the full variable domain: SAVISQKPSRDICQRGTSLTIQCQVDSQVTMMFWYRQQPGQSLTLIATANQGSEATYESGFVIDKFPISRPNLTFSTLTVSNMSPEDSSIYLCSVPGENTEAFFGQGTRLTVV.

This rearrangement joins TRBV5-1 to TRBJ2-1; D possibly corresponds to TRBD1 (5 bases). Germline CDR1 and CDR2: SGHRS and YFSETQ. V was clipped by 5 bases and J by 2 bases, with 14 bases between them. There are 15 residues in the CDR3. The CDR3 nucleotides read TGCGCCAGCAGATGGGGCTCCTACGCCTACAATGAGCAGTTCTTC. It yields the protein CASRWGSYAYNEQFF.

The V and J genes are TRBV29-1 and TRBJ1-1; 7 bases align to TRBD1. V lost 7 bases, J lost 1 base, and 6 bases stayed unmatched. The CDR3 length is 13 residues. Per germline, CDR1 SQVTM and CDR2 ANQGSEA. The CDR3 spells CSAGDSSNTEAFF. CDR3 nucleotides: TGCAGCGCCGGGGACAGTTCGAACACTGAAGCTTTCTTT.

This clonotype showed up just once. The V and J genes are TRBV13 and TRBJ2-7; no definite D call. Trimming shortened V by 1 base and J by 6 bases, and 13 bases separated the two germline ends. The germline CDR1 and CDR2 sequences are PRHDT and FYEKMQ (reference sequence). This CDR3 is 14 amino acids long. In DNA form, the CDR3 reads TGTGCCAGCAGCTTAGCTGGGGTTCAAGCCGAGCAGTACTTC. This translates into CASSLAGVQAEQYF.

This chain uses TRBV5-6 with TRBJ2-7; D is undetermined. Per germline, CDR1 SGHDT and CDR2 YYEEEE. The length of the CDR3 is 14 residues. V was clipped by 2 bases and J by 3 bases, with 12 bases between them. In DNA, the CDR3 is TGTGCCAGCAGCTTTGGGCGTGGGAACTACGAGCAGTACTTC. The encoded protein is CASSFGRGNYEQYF. The full variable domain, completed using reference TRBV5-6 and TRBJ2-7, is DAGVTQSPTHLIKTRGQQVTLRCSPKSGHDTVSWYQQALGQGPQFIFQYYEEEERQRGNFPDRFSGHQFPNYSSELNVNALLLGDSALYLCASSFGRGNYEQYFGPGTRLTVT.

The CDR3: CASSQPGGKDTEAFF. The CDR3 DNA sequence: TGTGCCAGCAGCCAACCAGGGGGTAAGGACACTGAAGCTTTCTTT. The chain carries TRBV3-1 and TRBJ1-1; 7 nucleotides align to TRBD1. CDR1 LGHDT and CDR2 YNNKEL come from the germline V gene (reference sequence). V dropped 2 bases and J dropped 3; count of bases not matched to a gene: 6. The CDR3 consists of 15 residues.

The chain links TRBV20-1 to TRBJ2-7; D gene uncertain. Trimming removed 0 bases at V and 4 bases at J, with 13 bases between. The CDR3 is 14 amino acids. Germline V gene data show CDR1 as DFQATT and CDR2 as SNEGSKA (reference sequence). As DNA, the CDR3 is TGCAGTGCTAGAGATCCACACGTTCTATACGAGCAGTACTTC. Its protein product is CSARDPHVLYEQYF.